The rows below give T cell receptor beta chains drawn from one sample of a study of CD8+CD57+ T cells in acquired aplastic anemia. TCRdb fed the reads into MiXCR, producing one record per CDR3 protein. Of about 160,000 distinct CDR3 sequences detected, 45% to 55% appear once; the ten largest clones hold under 40%. Sequencing was done on a sample of sorted CD4+, CD8+, or CD8+CD57+ T cells (not recorded which) from PBMCs. These receptors were taken from a human donor with aplastic anemia. Each CDR3 is given with its conserved first and last residue. Fields, in order: V gene, J gene, CDR3 protein.

TRBV6-1	TRBJ2-7	CASSVRLGNIRQGHF
TRBV5-8	TRBJ1-5	CASSSDSLVSPQHF
TRBV12-5	TRBJ1-1	CASGLGKRQFLDTEAFF
TRBV2	TRBJ1-2	CASSGVRVYGYTF
TRBV4-2	TRBJ2-1	CASSQSSGRDNEQFF
TRBV18	TRBJ2-1	CASSPGTGGSYNEQFF
TRBV4-3	TRBJ2-1	CASSQRLASYNEQFF
TRBV7-2	TRBJ2-7	CASSQPGQGGEQYF
TRBV29-1	TRBJ2-7	CSVDPGQGIHEQYF
TRBV12-3/TRBV12-4	TRBJ1-1	CASSLITGRLNTEAFF
TRBV7-2	TRBJ2-3	CASSLARSGGLSTDTQYF
TRBV15	TRBJ1-5	CATSNKETWGNQPQHF
TRBV20-1	TRBJ1-5	CSARSTGVNQPQHF
TRBV2	TRBJ2-1	CASLDQGGSNEQFF
TRBV19	TRBJ1-6	CASTNFGGQINSPLHF
TRBV20-1	TRBJ2-1	CSARMREGLNNEQFF
TRBV2	TRBJ1-6	CASRGRLGRDSPLHF
TRBV29-1	TRBJ2-7	CSAGQGYEQYF
TRBV27	TRBJ2-5	CASSYGTNQETQYF
TRBV20-1	TRBJ2-5	CSARAGVAETQYF
TRBV6-1	TRBJ1-5	CAVGLTNQPQHF
TRBV30	TRBJ2-1	CAWSGLADLYNEQFF